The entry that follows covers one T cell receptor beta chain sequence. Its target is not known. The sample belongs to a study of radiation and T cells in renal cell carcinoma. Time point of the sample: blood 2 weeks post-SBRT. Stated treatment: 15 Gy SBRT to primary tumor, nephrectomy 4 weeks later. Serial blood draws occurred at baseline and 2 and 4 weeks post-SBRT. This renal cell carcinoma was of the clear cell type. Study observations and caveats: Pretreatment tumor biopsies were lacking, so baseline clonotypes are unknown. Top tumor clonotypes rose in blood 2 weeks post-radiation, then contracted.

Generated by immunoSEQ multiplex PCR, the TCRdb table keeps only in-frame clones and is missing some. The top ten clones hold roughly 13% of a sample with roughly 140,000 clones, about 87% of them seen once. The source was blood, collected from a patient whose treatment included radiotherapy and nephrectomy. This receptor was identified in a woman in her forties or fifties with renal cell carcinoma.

The DNA for the CDR3 is TGTGCCAGTAAGCTGGGACTGAACACCGGGGAGCTGTTTTTT. Translating gives CASKLGLNTGELFF. The chain carries TRBV19 and TRBJ2-2, with a tentative D call TRBD2 (6 bases). Trimming stripped 7 bases from V and 1 base from J, with 10 bases between. This CDR3 has 14 residues. CDR1 is LNHDA, CDR2 SQIVND, per germline (reference sequence).